This entry features one T cell receptor (beta chain) sequence. Its antigen remains unknown. TCRdb ran MiXCR on the 5' RACE reads and lists one entry per CDR3 protein. The table records some 490,000 distinct CDR3 sequences, 15% to 20% of them present only once. V was clipped by 8 bases and J by 0 bases, with 14 bases between them. There are 14 residues in the CDR3. These data belong to a study of T-cell memory formation after mild COVID-19. Broader study findings: Within pre-infection memory, some responding clones were found, suggesting cross-reactive memory joined. Contracting clones from day 15 to 85 showed balanced CD4/CD8; later expanders favored CD4+.

The rearrangement links TRBV12-3 or TRBV12-4 to TRBJ2-7; possible D gene TRBD2, 5 bases. This clonotype was sampled from an adult woman who had mild COVID-19 (a few samples of this study predate the infection). Cell type and time point are not known. Sequenced input: PBMCs or a T cell subset sorted from them (not recorded which). For the CDR3, the DNA is TGTGCCAGCGCTTCACGAGGGAGCTCCTACGAGCAGTACTTC. Translation: CASASRGSSYEQYF.